These 4 T cell receptor beta chains share one sample of origin, sequenced in a study of control samples from healthy donors and cancer patients. Only in-frame clones appear in the TCRdb table, and some are missing; sequencing was by immunoSEQ multiplex PCR. The profile shows fewer than 200,000 clones, more than 90% of them singletons. Sequencing input: blood. Source of these receptors: a man aged 30 to 39 in good health.

The V gene is TRBV9, the J gene TRBJ1-2; tentative D call: TRBD1 (5 bases). Germline CDR1 SGDLS, CDR2 YYNGEE. The CDR3 runs to 15 residues. V gave up 1 base and J gave up 3 bases, with 13 bases separating them. The CDR3 bases are TGTGCCAGCAGCGTAACAGGCAACGGGGACTATGGCTACACCTTC. Encoded protein: CASSVTGNGDYGYTF.

V usage is TRBV9 and J usage is TRBJ2-2; D might be TRBD1 (5 bases). The CDR3 runs to 15 residues. V lost 3 bases and J lost 7, with 16 bases in between. CDR1 and CDR2 (germline): SGDLS, YYNGEE. CDR3 in amino acids: CASSGTPKVGGELFF. CDR3 nucleotides: TGTGCCAGCAGCGGGACACCGAAGGTCGGCGGGGAGCTGTTTTTT.

This clone was seen once. The rearrangement joins TRBV30 to TRBJ1-4; a weak D match, TRBD1 (6 bases). The CDR3 extends over 17 amino acids. CDR1 and CDR2 (germline): GTSNPN, SVGIG (reference sequence). V was clipped by 0 bases and J by 8 bases, with 22 bases between them. The chain's CDR3 is CAWSVYRVAPILEKLFF. DNA for the CDR3: TGTGCCTGGAGTGTATACAGGGTCGCTCCTATATTAGAAAAACTGTTTTTT.

The chain is built from TRBV29-1 and TRBJ2-7; tentatively, D is TRBD1 or TRBD2 (7 bases each). Per the germline V gene, CDR1 is SQVTM and CDR2 is ANQGSEA. This CDR3 has 14 residues. Between the trimmed V and J ends, which lost 6 bases and 6 bases, there was a span of 21 bases. CDR3 loop: CSVVGKTGRAEQYF. The CDR3 coding sequence is TGCAGCGTAGTAGGGAAGACAGGGAGGGCCGAGCAGTACTTC.